This T cell receptor beta chain was sequenced during a study of cytomegalovirus exposure and HLA in healthy donors. Turning to the study itself: Earlier findings included roughly 100 million unique TCR beta sequences obtained from 150 million to 200 million T cells.

A multiplex PCR was run with 60 Vbeta primers and 13 Jbeta primers. Using immunoSEQ multiplex PCR, the repertoire was profiled, and TCRdb retains in-frame clones only, with some absent. The sample shows about 130,000 clones, roughly four fifths of them seen only once. Study observations and caveats: Later genetic work tied a missense DCLRE1C variant to beta-chain V and J trimming.

To note about this clone: Its antigen remains unidentified.

The source of this sequence is a woman aged 45-59 years in good health and CMV-seropositive. The sequenced sample was PBMCs.

CDR3 sequence reads: CASRGVVNTEAFF. The CDR3 nucleotides are TGTGCCAGCCGGGGGGTGGTGAACACTGAAGCTTTCTTT. The chain carries TRBV6-1 and TRBJ1-1; a possible D gene is TRBD1 (5 bases). V was trimmed by 8 bases and J by 0 bases, leaving 10 bases between them. The germline V gene encodes CDR1 MNHNS and CDR2 SASEGT. The CDR3 extends over 13 amino acids.